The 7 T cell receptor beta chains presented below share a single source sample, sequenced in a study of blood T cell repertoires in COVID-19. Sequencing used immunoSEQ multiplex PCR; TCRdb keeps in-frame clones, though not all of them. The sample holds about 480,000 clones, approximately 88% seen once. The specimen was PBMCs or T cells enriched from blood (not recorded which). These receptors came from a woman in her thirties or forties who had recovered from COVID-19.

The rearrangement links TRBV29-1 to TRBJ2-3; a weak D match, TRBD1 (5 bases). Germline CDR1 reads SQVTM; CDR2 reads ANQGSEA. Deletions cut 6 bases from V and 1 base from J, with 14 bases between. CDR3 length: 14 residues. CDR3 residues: CSVADTPRTDTQYF. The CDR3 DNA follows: TGCAGCGTGGCGGACACTCCCCGCACAGATACGCAGTATTTT.

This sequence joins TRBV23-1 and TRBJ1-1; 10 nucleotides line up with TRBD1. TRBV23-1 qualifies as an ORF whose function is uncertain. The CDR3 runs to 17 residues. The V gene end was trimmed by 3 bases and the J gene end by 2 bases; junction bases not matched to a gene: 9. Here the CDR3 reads CASSQNRDRGRNTEAFF. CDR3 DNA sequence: TGCGCCAGCAGTCAGAACCGGGACAGGGGACGAAACACTGAAGCTTTCTTT.

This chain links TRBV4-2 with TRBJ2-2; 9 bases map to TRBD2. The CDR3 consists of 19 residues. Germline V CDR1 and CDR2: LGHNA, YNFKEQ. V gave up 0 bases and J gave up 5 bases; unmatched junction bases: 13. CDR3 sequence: CASSQDHPLLSGRTGELFF. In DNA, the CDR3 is TGTGCCAGCAGCCAAGACCACCCCCTACTAAGCGGGAGGACCGGGGAGCTGTTTTTT.

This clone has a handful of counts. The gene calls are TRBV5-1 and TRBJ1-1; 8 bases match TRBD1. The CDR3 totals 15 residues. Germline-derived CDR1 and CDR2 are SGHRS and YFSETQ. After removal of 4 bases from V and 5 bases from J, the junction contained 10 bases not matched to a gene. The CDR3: CASSLPTGADTEAFF. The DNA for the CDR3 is TGCGCCAGCAGCCTGCCGACAGGGGCCGATACTGAAGCTTTCTTT.

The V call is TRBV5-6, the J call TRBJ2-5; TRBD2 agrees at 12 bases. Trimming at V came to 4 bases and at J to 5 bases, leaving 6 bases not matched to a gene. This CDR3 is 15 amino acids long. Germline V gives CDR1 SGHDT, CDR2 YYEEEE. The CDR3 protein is CASSRGLAGIETQYF. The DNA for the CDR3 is TGTGCCAGCAGCCGGGGACTAGCGGGTATCGAGACCCAGTACTTC.

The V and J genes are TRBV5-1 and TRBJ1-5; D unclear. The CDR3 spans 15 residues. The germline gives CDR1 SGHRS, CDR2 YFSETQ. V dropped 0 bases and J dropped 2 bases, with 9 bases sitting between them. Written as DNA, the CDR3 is TGCGCCAGCAGCTTGGGAGGGTCGGGCAATCAGCCCCAGCATTTT. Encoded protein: CASSLGGSGNQPQHF.

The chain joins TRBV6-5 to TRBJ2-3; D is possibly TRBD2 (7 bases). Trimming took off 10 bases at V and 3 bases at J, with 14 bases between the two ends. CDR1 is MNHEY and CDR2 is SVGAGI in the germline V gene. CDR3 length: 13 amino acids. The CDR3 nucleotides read TGTGCCATCCGCGGGGGCGGGACAGATACGCAGTATTTT. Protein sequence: CAIRGGGTDTQYF.